The 19 T cell receptor beta chains given below trace back to one sample, sequenced in a study of T cell repertoires in cytomegalovirus infection. These receptors are not linked to any known antigen. TCRdb ran MiXCR on the reads and lists one entry per CDR3 protein. There are approximately 1,000,000 distinct CDR3 sequences in the sample; less than 40% occur only once, and 11% to 15% lies in the top ten. The source material was cultured CD8+ T cells from PBMCs, sampled from culture after CMV antigen stimulation. The receptors here all came from a human donor in good health (CMV status not recorded). Some clones in this sample may be carry-over from other donors' samples.

This clonotype was recorded at least ten times. The rearrangement uses TRBV7-2 and TRBJ2-7; TRBD2 is a possible D gene (5 bases). In germline, CDR1 is SGHTA, CDR2 FQGNSA. This CDR3 spans 14 amino acids. V lost 1 base to trimming and J lost 5 bases, with 12 bases between them. The CDR3 nucleotides are TGTGCCAGCAGCTTAGTAGGAGGTTCTAACGAGCAGTACGTC. Translating gives CASSLVGGSNEQYV.

This chain connects TRBV4-1 to TRBJ2-1; 10 bases fit TRBD2. There are 17 residues in the CDR3. The trim removed 2 bases at V and 5 bases at J, leaving 9 bases unmatched. Germline assignment: CDR1 MGHRA and CDR2 YSYEKL. The CDR3 nucleotides are TGCGCCAGCAGCCAACCCCTACTAGCGGGGACTGACAATGAGCAGTTCTTC. Translating it yields CASSQPLLAGTDNEQFF.

In regard to this clonotype: This may be a read error: a much more frequent sequence differs by one nucleotide. CDR3 loop: CASSLRGHTGELFF. CDR3 bases: TGTGCCAGCAGTTTGAGGGGACACACCGGGGAGCTGTTTTTT. The rearrangement joins TRBV28 to TRBJ2-2; possibly TRBD1 or TRBD2 for D (5 bases each). The germline V gene encodes CDR1 MDHEN and CDR2 SYDVKM. This CDR3 spans 14 amino acids. The V end was cut by 3 bases, the J end by 3 bases, with 8 bases between.

This chain joins TRBV12-3 or TRBV12-4 and TRBJ1-2; TRBD1 agrees at 12 bases. This CDR3 is 15 amino acids long. The junction had 9 bases not matched to a gene; V was cut back by 5 bases and J by 8 bases. The CDR3 reads CASSGDRGRGFGYTF. CDR3 DNA: TGTGCCAGCAGTGGGGACAGGGGGCGCGGGTTCGGCTACACCTTC.

Only a few counts were recorded for this clonotype. CDR3 DNA: TGCAGCGTAGACAGTCTTAACTATGGCTACACCTTC. It codes for CSVDSLNYGYTF. V gene TRBV29-1 combines with J gene TRBJ1-2; D might be TRBD1 (5 bases). Trimming shortened V by 6 bases and J by 1 base, and 9 bases separated the two germline ends. Germline assignment: CDR1 SQVTM and CDR2 ANQGSEA. There are 12 residues in the CDR3.

This clonotype occurred a few times. This chain uses TRBV6-6 with TRBJ1-4; D perhaps matches TRBD1 (5 bases). From germline, CDR1 is MNHNY and CDR2 SVGAGI (reference sequence). The V end was cut by 8 bases, the J end by 0 bases, with 13 bases between. This CDR3 spans 15 amino acids. The CDR3 coding sequence is TGTGCCAGCTTTTTTCTAGGGGCAACTAATGAAAAACTGTTTTTT. Its translation: CASFFLGATNEKLFF.

This clonotype was seen only a few times. Germline and junction disagree at one end, which may indicate a read error. The J gene is TRBJ1-3, the V gene TRBV7-8; no definite D call. The CDR3 spans 16 residues. Germline V lookup: CDR1 SGHVS, CDR2 FQNEAQ. CDR3 region: CARSLALALGGNTIYF. In DNA form, the CDR3 reads TGTGCCAGGAGCTTAGCGTTGGCATTGGGAGGGAACACCATATATTTT. The whole variable domain, remainder taken from reference TRBV7-8 and TRBJ1-3, is GAGVSQSPRYKVAKRGQDVALRCDPISGHVSLFWYQQALGQGPEFLTYFQNEAQLDKSGLPSDRFFAERPEGSVSTLKIQRTQQEDSAVYLCARSLALALGGNTIYFGEGSWLTVV.

This clonotype was picked up many times. The rearrangement joins TRBV7-2 to TRBJ2-3; a weak D match, TRBD2 (6 bases). Germline values: CDR1 SGHTA, CDR2 FQGNSA. The CDR3 is 15 residues long. Trimming removed 5 bases from V and 2 bases from J, with 14 bases in between. CDR3 in amino acids: CASSPSRDFTDTQYF. CDR3 DNA sequence: TGTGCCAGCAGCCCCAGTCGGGACTTCACAGATACGCAGTATTTT.

The chain couples TRBV6-5 to TRBJ1-1, with no clear D. The V end lost 2 bases, the J end lost 1 base, and 8 bases lay between the germline ends. The CDR3 extends over 14 amino acids. Germline V gene sequence: CDR1 MNHEY, CDR2 SVGAGI. CDR3 in DNA: TGTGCCAGCAGTTACGGCGCAACGAACACTGAAGCTTTCTTT. This translates into CASSYGATNTEAFF.

In this sample, this clonotype turned up a few times. The chain joins TRBV6-1 to TRBJ1-1; D is unclear. Germline CDR1 is MNHNS and CDR2 is SASEGT. V lost 2 bases, J lost 2 bases, and 12 bases lay in between. The CDR3 is 15 residues long. CDR3 region: CASSEFPGFNTEAFF. As DNA, the CDR3 is TGTGCCAGCAGTGAATTTCCAGGCTTTAACACTGAAGCTTTCTTT.

This chain links TRBV14 with TRBJ2-7; TRBD1 agrees at 7 bases. V shed 4 bases, J shed 4 bases, and the junction held 7 bases outside the gene matches. Germline V gene lookup returns CDR1 SGHDN and CDR2 FVKESK. This CDR3 has 14 residues. The chain's CDR3 is CASSLHPRGYEQYV. CDR3 DNA: TGTGCCAGCAGCCTTCACCCCAGGGGGTACGAGCAGTACGTC.

In this sample, this clonotype turned up a few times. This chain joins TRBV27 and TRBJ2-1; tentatively, D is TRBD2 (6 bases). CDR3 length: 16 residues. Trimming shortened V by 5 bases and J by 5 bases, and 19 bases separated the two germline ends. The germline gives CDR1 MNHEY, CDR2 SMNVEV (reference sequence). The CDR3 protein is CASSQTRRSKDNEQFF. Here the CDR3 DNA reads TGTGCCAGCAGTCAGACTAGACGGTCCAAGGACAATGAGCAGTTCTTC.

In this sample, this clonotype turned up a few times. The chain uses TRBV19 and TRBJ1-2, with unresolved D. Germline CDR1 is LNHDA and CDR2 is SQIVND (reference sequence). Between the trimmed V and J ends, which lost 9 bases and 3 bases, there was a span of 14 bases. This CDR3 comprises 13 residues. The CDR3 sequence: CASGLNADYGYTF. In DNA, the CDR3 is TGTGCCAGCGGACTCAACGCGGACTATGGCTACACCTTC.

The J gene is TRBJ2-2, the V gene TRBV5-5; D ambiguous. There are 12 residues in the CDR3. Deletions cut 3 bases from V and 7 bases from J, with 7 bases between. Germline V gene sequence: CDR1 SGHKS, CDR2 YYEKEE (reference sequence). CDR3 nucleotide sequence: TGTGCCAGCAGCTGGGTTCACGGGGAGCTGTTTTTT. Translation gives CASSWVHGELFF.

The chain has TRBV12-3 or TRBV12-4 and TRBJ2-3; TRBD1 might be the D (7 bases). The CDR3 sequence is 15 residues long. V was shortened by 5 bases and J by 2 bases, with 14 bases between the two germline ends. The CDR3 nucleotides read TGTGCCAGCAGTCACAGGGGAGGCCACACAGATACGCAGTATTTT. Translation gives CASSHRGGHTDTQYF.

This clonotype was counted between two and nine times. The chain is built from TRBV5-4 and TRBJ2-7; no firm D call. The CDR3 is 14 residues long. Between the trimmed V and J ends, which lost 4 bases and 0 bases, there was a span of 11 bases. Looked up from germline, CDR1 is SGHNT and CDR2 is YYREEE (reference sequence). For the CDR3, the DNA is TGTGCCAGCAGCCTGGGCAGGAGCTCCTACGAGCAGTACGTC. Translated, it gives CASSLGRSSYEQYV.

This clonotype turned up a few times. The rearrangement uses TRBV7-9 and TRBJ1-3; unclear D gene. CDR1 and CDR2 from the germline V gene are SEHNR and FQNEAQ (reference sequence). The CDR3 is 14 amino acids. V was pared by 2 bases and J by 2 bases, with 7 bases between. In nucleotides, the CDR3 is TGTGCCAGCAGCTTACCGCAGACTGGAAACACCATATATTTT. Amino acids: CASSLPQTGNTIYF. The entire variable domain, with the rest obtained from reference TRBV7-9 and TRBJ1-3, is as follows: DTGVSQNPRHKITKRGQNVTFRCDPISEHNRLYWYRQTLGQGPEFLTYFQNEAQLEKSRLLSDRFSAERPKGSFSTLEIQRTEQGDSAMYLCASSLPQTGNTIYFGEGSWLTVV.

This sequence joins TRBV10-3 and TRBJ1-4; D is possibly TRBD1 (6 bases). The CDR3 consists of 15 residues. V was clipped by 2 bases and J by 5 bases, with 12 bases between them. Germline CDR1 is ENHRY and CDR2 is SYGVKD. CDR3 sequence (DNA): TGTGCCATCAGTGAGCGAACAGGGCTAAATGAAAAACTGTTTTTT. It yields the protein CAISERTGLNEKLFF.

This chain uses TRBV4-3 with TRBJ2-3, with D perhaps matching TRBD1 or TRBD2 (5 bases each). CDR3 length equals 16 residues. Germline V gives CDR1 LGHNA, CDR2 YSLEER. V lost 1 base and J lost 5, with 16 bases in between. The CDR3 DNA sequence: TGCGCCAGCAGCCAAGGTTTACAGGAGGCCGAAGATACGCAGTATTTT. It is translated as CASSQGLQEAEDTQYF.